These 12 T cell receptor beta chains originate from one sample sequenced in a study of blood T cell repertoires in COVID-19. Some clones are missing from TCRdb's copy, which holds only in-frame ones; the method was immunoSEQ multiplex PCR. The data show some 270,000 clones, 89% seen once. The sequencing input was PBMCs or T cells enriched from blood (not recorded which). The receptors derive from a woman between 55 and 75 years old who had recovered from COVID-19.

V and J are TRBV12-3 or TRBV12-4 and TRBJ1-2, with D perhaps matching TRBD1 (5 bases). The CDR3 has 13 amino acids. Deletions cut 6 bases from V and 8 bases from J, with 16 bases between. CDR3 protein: CASSPDSVRGYTF. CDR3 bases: TGTGCCAGCAGCCCTGACAGCGTCAGGGGCTACACCTTC.

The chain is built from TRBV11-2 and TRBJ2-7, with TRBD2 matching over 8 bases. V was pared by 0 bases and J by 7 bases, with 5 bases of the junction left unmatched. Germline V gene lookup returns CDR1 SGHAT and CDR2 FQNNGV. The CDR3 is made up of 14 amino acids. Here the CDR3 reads CASSLDPGLEEQYF. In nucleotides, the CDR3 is TGTGCCAGCAGCTTAGATCCGGGACTAGAGGAGCAGTACTTC.

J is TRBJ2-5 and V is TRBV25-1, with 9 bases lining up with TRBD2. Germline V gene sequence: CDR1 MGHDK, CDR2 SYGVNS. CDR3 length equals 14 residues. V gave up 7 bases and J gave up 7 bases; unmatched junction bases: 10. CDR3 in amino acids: CASIRSGGGGTQYF. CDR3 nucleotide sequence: TGTGCCAGCATTCGTAGCGGGGGAGGTGGGACCCAGTACTTC.

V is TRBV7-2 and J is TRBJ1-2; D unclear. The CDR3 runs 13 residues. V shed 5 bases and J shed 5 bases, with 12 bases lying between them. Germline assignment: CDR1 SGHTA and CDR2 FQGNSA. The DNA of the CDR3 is TGTGCCAGCAGCCCTACGAGGGTTTATGGCTACACCTTC. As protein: CASSPTRVYGYTF.

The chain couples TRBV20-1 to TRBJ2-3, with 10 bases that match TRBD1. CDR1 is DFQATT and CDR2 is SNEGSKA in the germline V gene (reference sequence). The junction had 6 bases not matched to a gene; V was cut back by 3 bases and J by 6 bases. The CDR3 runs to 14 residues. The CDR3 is CSASKDRGSDTQYF. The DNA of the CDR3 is TGCAGTGCTAGTAAGGACAGGGGGTCGGATACGCAGTATTTT.

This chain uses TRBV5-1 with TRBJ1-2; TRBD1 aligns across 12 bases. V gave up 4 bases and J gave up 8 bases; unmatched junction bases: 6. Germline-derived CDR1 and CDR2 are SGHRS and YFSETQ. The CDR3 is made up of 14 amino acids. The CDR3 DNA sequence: TGCGCCAGCAGCCCGGGACAGGGGGCTGGAGGCTACACCTTC. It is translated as CASSPGQGAGGYTF. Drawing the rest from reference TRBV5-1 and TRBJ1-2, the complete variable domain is KAGVTQTPRYLIKTRGQQVTLSCSPISGHRSVSWYQQTPGQGLQFLFEYFSETQRNKGNFPGRFSGRQFSNSRSEMNVSTLELGDSALYLCASSPGQGAGGYTFGSGTRLTVV.

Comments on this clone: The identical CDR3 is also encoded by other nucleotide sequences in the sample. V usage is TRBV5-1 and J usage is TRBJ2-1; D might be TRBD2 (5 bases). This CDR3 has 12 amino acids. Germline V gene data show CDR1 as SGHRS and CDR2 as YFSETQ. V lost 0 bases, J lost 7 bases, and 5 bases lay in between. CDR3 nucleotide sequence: TGCGCCAGCAGCTTGGGGAGGAATGAGCAGTTCTTC. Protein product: CASSLGRNEQFF.

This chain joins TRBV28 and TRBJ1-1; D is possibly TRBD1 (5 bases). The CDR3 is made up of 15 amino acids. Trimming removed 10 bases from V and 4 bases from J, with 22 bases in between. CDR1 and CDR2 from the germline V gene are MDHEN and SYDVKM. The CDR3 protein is CATRKRGMESTEAFF. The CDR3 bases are TGTGCCACCCGTAAAAGGGGAATGGAGAGCACTGAAGCTTTCTTT.

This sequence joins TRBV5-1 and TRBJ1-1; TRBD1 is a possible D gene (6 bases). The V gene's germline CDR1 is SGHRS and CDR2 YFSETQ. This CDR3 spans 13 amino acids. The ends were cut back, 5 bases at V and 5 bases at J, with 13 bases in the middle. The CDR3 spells CASRQGPKTEAFF. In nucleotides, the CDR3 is TGCGCCAGCAGACAGGGTCCCAAAACTGAAGCTTTCTTT.

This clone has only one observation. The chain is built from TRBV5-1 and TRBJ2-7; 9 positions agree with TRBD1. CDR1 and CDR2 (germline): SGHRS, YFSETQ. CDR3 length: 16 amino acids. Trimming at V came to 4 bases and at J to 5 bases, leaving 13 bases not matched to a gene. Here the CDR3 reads CASSAHYKDRGNEQYF. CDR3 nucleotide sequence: TGCGCCAGCAGCGCACATTATAAGGACAGGGGTAACGAGCAGTACTTC.

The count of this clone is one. The CDR3 nucleotides read TGTGCCAGCAGCTCTCCTCAAGGGACAGGGCAAGAGACCCAGTACTTC. The encoded protein is CASSSPQGTGQETQYF. The chain employs TRBV7-9 and TRBJ2-5; 9 bases line up with TRBD1. The CDR3 is made up of 16 amino acids. CDR1 is SEHNR and CDR2 is FQNEAQ in the germline V gene (reference sequence). V was pared by 4 bases and J by 2 bases, with 8 bases of the junction left unmatched.

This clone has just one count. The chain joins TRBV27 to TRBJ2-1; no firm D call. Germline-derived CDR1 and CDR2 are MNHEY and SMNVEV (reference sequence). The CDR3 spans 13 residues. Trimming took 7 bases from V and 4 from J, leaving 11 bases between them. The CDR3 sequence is CASTDNPYNEQFF. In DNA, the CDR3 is TGTGCCAGCACAGACAACCCATACAATGAGCAGTTCTTC.